This TCR beta chain was sequenced during a study of T cells in Graves' hyperthyroidism and ophthalmopathy (dated by TCRdb to about 2019). Regarding the study in general: Peripheral blood samples were taken at the time of initial diagnosis, prior to any treatment. A discovery cohort of roughly 100 patients, approximately 44 with Graves' ophthalmopathy and 55 to 60 with stable Graves' hyperthyroidism, was used to find distinguishing TCR V-J signatures. An independent validation cohort of fewer than 20 hyperthyroidism patients and approximately 15 patients who later progressed to ophthalmopathy tested prospective prediction of ophthalmopathy. The 100 discovery patients were divided at random into training and test sets in a 7:3 ratio. In addition, the study compared T-cell repertoires in thyroid tissue and in blood from several Graves' hyperthyroidism patients. Once sampling was done, hyperthyroidism patients were given methimazole at a starting dose of 30 mg daily, whereas ophthalmopathy patients were given high-dose intravenous methylprednisolone. TCR Vbeta CDR3 sequencing of 120 to 150 peripheral blood samples (over 40 ophthalmopathy, roughly 72 hyperthyroidism and roughly 17 progressor patients) is reported in the paper.

TCR beta CDR3 regions were amplified from RNA transcripts. For the first round of RT-PCR on the TCR CDR3, the HTBI primer set was used together with the Qiagen OneStep RT-PCR kit. Libraries were constructed in a second round of multiplex PCR, after which size selection and purification were carried out. Libraries were sequenced paired-end with 100 bp reads on an Illumina HiSeq2000. The source study handled its data this way. Raw data were processed with SOAPnuke, discarding reads with adapters, uncalled bases, mean Phred below 15, or no exact constant-primer or identifier match. COPE v1.2.5 was used to merge high-quality paired reads, and clonotypes were defined as unique nucleotide sequences. MiTCR v1.1 was used to align the clonotypes against IMGT TRBV, TRBD and TRBJ reference segments. The analysis was restricted to V-J combinations with a frequency above 0.0001, which together covered around 99% of the repertoires. The TCS score was defined as the ratio of F50 (clonal expansion) to E x V (chaos), calculated using BLOSUM62-based TCRdist between CDR3 peptides within each V-J. Welch's t-statistics and random forest reduced around 550 V-J features to roughly 13, which were used in a naive Bayes classifier (R e1071). The public reads were reprocessed in TCRdb via fastp at Q25 and MiXCR, keeping in-frame beta chains. Rows with one shared CDR3 protein collapse into an entry with the most common genes and DNA. In this record, the V and J calls reflect TCRdb's handling and not the investigators' own analysis. The sample table holds a few hundred thousand distinct CDR3 sequences, of which around 15% were seen once. Around 14% of the sample comes from the top ten.

The sample holds many counts of this clonotype. Its specific antigen is unknown. Qualities for individual bases were not recorded, and no much larger clone is one base off. V and J are truncated by 6 bases and 0 bases respectively, leaving an intervening sequence of 12 bases. CDR1 and CDR2, per the germline V gene, are SGHTA and FQGNSA. The CDR3 sequence holds 15 residues, the cysteine and phenylalanine included. Just CDR3 DNA is preserved here, 45 bases in frame from base 1. Paper-wide results and their limitations: A 13 V-J signature model separated ophthalmopathy from stable hyperthyroidism, with 87.88% sensitivity and about 81% specificity in cross-validation and 80%/75% in testing. Most expanded thyroid clonotypes (frequency above 0.001) were also found in blood, which suggests that blood repertoires may mirror thyroid immune responses. During validation, the model predicted progression to ophthalmopathy a median of roughly six months ahead of onset, with almost 71% sensitivity and around 72% specificity. Sample size was not statistically predetermined, and investigators were not blinded to group allocation.

A patient counted as having stable Graves' hyperthyroidism if no progression to ophthalmopathy occurred over 18 months of follow-up. Hyperthyroidism patients were aged 18 to 65 years and newly diagnosed, with disease duration of less than 2 months. Patients with uncontrolled infections, other autoimmune diseases, pregnancy or lactation were excluded. Diagnoses were established on the basis of clinical symptoms, serum thyroxine and TRAb, thyroid ultrasound, and orbital computed tomography. PBMCs were separated from 10 ml of fresh peripheral blood using Ficoll-Paque density gradient centrifugation. Trizol reagent was used to extract total RNA, and RNA quality was then checked on an Agilent 2100 Bioanalyzer.

What was sequenced was blood. This chain joins TRBV7-2 to TRBJ2-1; the D gene is possibly TRBD2, with 6 bases matching. This receptor was identified in a woman in her thirties or forties with Graves' hyperthyroidism. The CDR3 loop reads CASRVAESSYNEQFF. The nucleotide sequence is TGTGCCAGCAGGGTAGCGGAAAGCTCCTACAATGAGCAGTTCTTC.